This TCR beta chain was recovered during a study of OX40 agonist ivuxolimab in advanced cancers. Study at large: An agonistic human IgG2 monoclonal antibody against OX40 (CD134) was given. Whole-study results and caveats: It was also the case that some nonresponders had low normalized T-cell clonal expansion. At doses 0.1 to 3.0 mg/kg, CD4+ and CD8+ clones expanded.

Prior autoimmune disease or systemic immunosuppression barred patients. The CDR3 extends over 16 amino acids. Trimming at V came to 3 bases and at J to 7 bases, leaving 11 bases not matched to a gene. Germline-derived CDR1 and CDR2 are MDHEN and SYDVKM. The protocol was immunoSEQ multiplex PCR, while the TCRdb copy is restricted to in-frame clones and leaves out a portion. The sample records some 87,000 clones, roughly 91% being singletons. Concerning this clone itself: The antigen remains unidentified.

The receptor was derived from an adult with an advanced solid tumor such as melanoma, head and neck, liver or kidney cancer. The sequencing here drew on CD4+ or CD8+ T cells sorted from blood, taken in a trial of the OX40 agonist ivuxolimab. This rearrangement joins TRBV28 to TRBJ2-1; 8 bases agree with TRBD1. CDR3 amino acids: CASSFSSRGLGNEQFF. The CDR3 region has the DNA TGTGCCAGCAGTTTCTCCTCCAGGGGGCTTGGGAATGAGCAGTTCTTC. Supplemented by reference TRBV28 and TRBJ2-1, the full variable domain reads DVKVTQSSRYLVKRTGEKVFLECVQDMDHENMFWYRQDPGLGLRLIYFSYDVKMKEKGDIPEGYSVSREKKERFSLILESASTNQTSMYLCASSFSSRGLGNEQFFGPGTRLTVL.